These T cell receptor beta chains were read from a single sample in a study of Graves' ophthalmopathy and Graves' hyperthyroidism. TCRdb used MiXCR to reprocess the multiplex PCR reads, holding one entry per CDR3 protein. Counted here are 52,000 or so distinct CDR3 sequences, around 50% occurring once; the ten biggest clones make up 4.7%. Sequences were obtained from peripheral blood. The receptors here all came from an adult woman with Graves' ophthalmopathy. Each CDR3 is given with its conserved first and last residue. D genes are given only for firm matches. Only part of the rows carry a size: once, few, many, or a class if the clone is expanded.

CDR3: CASIGAGQGRNYGYTF
DNA: TGTGCCAGTATTGGCGCCGGACAGGGACGGAACTATGGCTACACCTTC
J: TRBJ1-2
size: many
V: TRBV19
D: TRBD1

CDR3: CATTPGDQETQYF
DNA: TGTGCCACCACCCCCGGGGACCAAGAGACCCAGTACTTC
J: TRBJ2-5
size: medium-sized
V: TRBV24-1
D: NA

CDR3: CASNQGGNYGYTF
DNA: TGTGCCAGCAACCAGGGGGGTAACTATGGCTACACCTTC
J: TRBJ1-2
size: many
V: TRBV12-3/TRBV12-4
D: TRBD1

CDR3: CCARTMDGPTEAFF
DNA: TGCTGTGCTAGGACTATGGACGGGCCCACTGAAGCTTTCTTT
J: TRBJ1-1
size: NA
V: TRBV20-1
D: NA

CDR3: CASSSGLGGYDTQYF
DNA: TGTGCCAGCAGCTCAGGACTAGGCGGGTACGATACGCAGTATTTT
J: TRBJ2-3
size: many
V: TRBV5-8
D: TRBD2

CDR3: CASGGGNQPQHF
DNA: TGTGCCAGCGGAGGGGGCAATCAGCCCCAGCATTTT
J: TRBJ1-5
size: many
V: TRBV6-2/TRBV6-3
D: NA

CDR3: CASSSHTLTGASTYGYTF
DNA: TGTGCCAGCAGTTCCCACACATTGACAGGCGCCTCAACTTATGGCTACACCTTC
J: TRBJ1-2
size: few
V: TRBV28
D: NA

CDR3: CASSPGDNYEQFF
DNA: TGTGCCAGCAGTCCAGGGGATAACTATGAGCAGTTCTTC
J: TRBJ2-1
size: NA
V: TRBV7-2
D: NA

CDR3: CASSEVQRNYGYTF
DNA: TGTGCCAGCAGTGAAGTACAGCGTAACTATGGCTACACCTTC
J: TRBJ1-2
size: NA
V: TRBV2
D: NA

CDR3: CAWLGAVGANVLTF
DNA: TGTGCCTGGCTTGGTGCGGTTGGGGCCAACGTCCTGACTTTC
J: TRBJ2-6
size: NA
V: TRBV30
D: NA

CDR3: CASSLGLAGEDEQFF
DNA: TGTGCCAGCAGCCTGGGACTAGCGGGAGAGGATGAGCAGTTCTTC
J: TRBJ2-1
size: few
V: TRBV7-2
D: TRBD2

CDR3: CSVVEGTGGNQPQHF
DNA: TGCAGCGTGGTAGAGGGGACAGGGGGCAATCAGCCCCAGCATTTT
J: TRBJ1-5
size: NA
V: TRBV29-1
D: TRBD1

CDR3: CAVKATSNTEAFF
DNA: TGTGCCGTTAAGGCTACCTCGAACACTGAAGCTTTCTTT
J: TRBJ1-1
size: NA
V: TRBV10-3
D: NA

CDR3: CASSLGVSGSLNNEQFF
DNA: TGTGCCAGCAGCTTAGGGGTTAGCGGGAGCCTCAACAATGAGCAGTTCTTC
J: TRBJ2-1
size: NA
V: TRBV7-2
D: TRBD2

CDR3: CSADPGYEQYF
DNA: TGCAGTGCCGACCCCGGGTACGAGCAGTACTTC
J: TRBJ2-7
size: many
V: TRBV20-1
D: NA

CDR3: CRDTGELFF
DNA: TGCAGAGACACCGGGGAGCTGTTTTTT
J: TRBJ2-2
size: NA
V: TRBV20-1
D: NA

CDR3: CATSGRQGIQETQYF
DNA: TGTGCCACCAGTGGACGGCAGGGGATCCAAGAGACCCAGTACTTC
J: TRBJ2-5
size: NA
V: TRBV24-1
D: NA

CDR3: CSGGTSVYNEQFF
DNA: TGCAGTGGGGGGACTAGCGTCTACAATGAGCAGTTCTTC
J: TRBJ2-1
size: many
V: TRBV20-1
D: TRBD2

CDR3: CATSDPQGDYGYTF
DNA: TGTGCCACCAGTGATCCGCAGGGGGACTATGGCTACACCTTC
J: TRBJ1-2
size: few
V: TRBV24-1
D: TRBD1

CDR3: CATSLNQGAKTLEQYF
DNA: TGTGCCACCTCATTGAATCAGGGGGCTAAAACGCTCGAGCAGTACTTC
J: TRBJ2-7
size: many
V: TRBV19
D: TRBD1

CDR3: CASSLDHTGGWTYEQYF
DNA: TGTGCCAGCAGCTTGGACCACACAGGGGGCTGGACGTACGAGCAGTACTTC
J: TRBJ2-7
size: many
V: TRBV5-6
D: TRBD1

CDR3: CASSLAGNNNQPQHF
DNA: TGTGCCAGCAGCTTGGCCGGTAATAACAATCAGCCCCAGCATTTT
J: TRBJ1-5
size: many
V: TRBV5-5
D: NA